Presented here are 15 T cell receptor beta chains from one specimen sequenced in a study of blood T cell repertoires in COVID-19. Clones were sequenced by immunoSEQ multiplex PCR, and TCRdb holds only the in-frame ones, with some missing. The table records more than 30,000 clones, 90% to 95% of them present only once. The specimen sequenced was peripheral blood. These receptors came from a human donor with active COVID-19. The donor label of this sample is uncertain.

The V gene is TRBV5-1, the J gene TRBJ2-3, with 10 bases fitting TRBD2. Trimming removed 4 bases from V and 0 bases from J; junction bases left unmatched: 8. Germline CDR1 is SGHRS and CDR2 is YFSETQ. The CDR3 spans 17 residues. The CDR3 DNA sequence: TGCGCCAGCAGCGATGGGCCTAGCGGGAGTAGCACAGATACGCAGTATTTT. Protein sequence: CASSDGPSGSSTDTQYF. Based on the CDR3 plus reference TRBV5-1 and TRBJ2-3, the full variable domain is KAGVTQTPRYLIKTRGQQVTLSCSPISGHRSVSWYQQTPGQGLQFLFEYFSETQRNKGNFPGRFSGRQFSNSRSEMNVSTLELGDSALYLCASSDGPSGSSTDTQYFGPGTRLTVL.

The chain combines TRBV19 with TRBJ2-7; 9 bases map to TRBD1. CDR1 and CDR2 (germline): LNHDA, SQIVND (reference sequence). The length of the CDR3 is 14 residues. V shed 3 bases and J 5 bases; nucleotides not matched to a gene: 5. The CDR3 DNA sequence: TGTGCCAGTAGTATCTTGGGACAGGGCGACGAGCAGTACTTC. Its protein is CASSILGQGDEQYF.

This chain uses TRBV19 with TRBJ1-4; D is ambiguous. CDR1 is LNHDA and CDR2 is SQIVND in the germline V gene (reference sequence). Trimming pared 7 bases from V and 7 bases from J, leaving 16 bases between. The CDR3 runs to 14 residues. The CDR3 nucleotides read TGTGCCAGTACCGATCCCGGAGTATCTGAAAAACTGTTTTTT. This codes for CASTDPGVSEKLFF.

The genes are TRBV28 and TRBJ2-7; 7 bases agree with TRBD1. The CDR3 loop spans 14 amino acids. The V gene end was trimmed by 4 bases and the J gene end by 2 bases; junction bases not matched to a gene: 5. Germline V gene sequence: CDR1 MDHEN, CDR2 SYDVKM. The CDR3 DNA sequence: TGTGCCAGCAGTTACGGACAGGTCACCTACGAGCAGTACTTC. Its translation: CASSYGQVTYEQYF.

The chain has TRBV5-6 and TRBJ1-2; D call uncertain. From germline, CDR1 is SGHDT and CDR2 YYEEEE. The V gene lost 0 bases and the J gene lost 6 bases, with 3 bases spanning the gap. The CDR3 runs 11 residues. Here the CDR3 reads CASSLADGYTF. In DNA form, the CDR3 reads TGTGCCAGCAGCTTGGCCGATGGCTACACCTTC. Filled out from reference TRBV5-6 and TRBJ1-2, the complete variable domain reads DAGVTQSPTHLIKTRGQQVTLRCSPKSGHDTVSWYQQALGQGPQFIFQYYEEEERQRGNFPDRFSGHQFPNYSSELNVNALLLGDSALYLCASSLADGYTFGSGTRLTVV.

The rearrangement links TRBV5-1 to TRBJ2-7; 8 nucleotides align to TRBD1. The CDR3 is 14 residues long. Losses at the gene ends were 4 bases for V and 3 bases for J; bases not matched to a gene: 6. Germline V gene lookup returns CDR1 SGHRS and CDR2 YFSETQ. CDR3 nucleotide sequence: TGCGCCAGCAGCCTGGAGGGACAGGTCTACGAGCAGTACTTC. The encoded protein is CASSLEGQVYEQYF.

The chain recombines TRBV5-1 with TRBJ2-2; 7 bases are a match to TRBD1. Germline V gene sequence: CDR1 SGHRS, CDR2 YFSETQ. The CDR3 runs 16 residues. The junction had 8 bases not matched to a gene; V was cut back by 4 bases and J by 2 bases. The CDR3 sequence is CASSPPNRGNTGELFF. The DNA of the CDR3 is TGCGCCAGCAGCCCACCCAACAGGGGTAACACCGGGGAGCTGTTTTTT.

The chain employs TRBV14 and TRBJ1-3, with a possible D match to TRBD1 (5 bases). CDR3 length: 17 residues. The V gene lost 3 bases and the J gene lost 8 bases, with 23 bases spanning the gap. The germline V gene encodes CDR1 SGHDN and CDR2 FVKESK. The CDR3 DNA follows: TGTGCCAGCAGCCACCGGAATCTCAGGGTCCCCAGTGACACCATATATTTT. It yields the protein CASSHRNLRVPSDTIYF.

This clone was observed a few times. The genes are TRBV6-2 or TRBV6-3 and TRBJ2-2; 11 bases agree with TRBD1. The V segment lost 0 bases and the J segment 9 bases; nucleotides outside the gene matches: 12. The CDR3 totals 18 residues. Germline V CDR1 and CDR2: MNHEY, SVGEGT. The chain's CDR3 is CASSYSHPGQGVYRELFF. For the CDR3, the DNA is TGTGCCAGCAGTTACTCTCATCCGGGACAGGGGGTATACAGGGAGCTGTTTTTT.

V gene TRBV2 combines with J gene TRBJ2-7; 7 bases are shared with TRBD1. Germline V CDR1 and CDR2: SNHLY, FYNNEI. The CDR3 is 13 amino acids. V shed 6 bases and J 6 bases; nucleotides not matched to a gene: 8. Here the CDR3 DNA reads TGTGCCAGCAGCAAGGACAGGACCCTCGAGCAGTACTTC. It specifies CASSKDRTLEQYF.

The V and J genes are TRBV19 and TRBJ1-5; a weak D match, TRBD1 (5 bases). The CDR3 is 15 residues long. CDR1 LNHDA and CDR2 SQIVND come from the germline V gene (reference sequence). The V end lost 0 bases, the J end lost 1 base, and 7 bases lay between the germline ends. CDR3 in DNA: TGTGCCAGTAGTATAGAGACAGTAAGCAATCAGCCCCAGCATTTT. The encoded protein is CASSIETVSNQPQHF.

The rearrangement uses TRBV4-2 and TRBJ1-1; 8 bases fit TRBD1. J gave up 10 bases and V 3 bases, and 7 bases lay outside the gene matches. This CDR3 is built from 13 residues. Germline V CDR1 and CDR2: LGHNA, YNFKEQ. The CDR3 coding sequence is TGTGCCAGCAGCCAGGACAGGGCGTCCCTAGCTTTCTTT. This encodes CASSQDRASLAFF.

This sequence joins TRBV19 and TRBJ1-4; the D is unclear. This CDR3 has 14 residues. Trimming took off 3 bases at V and 3 bases at J, with 8 bases between the two ends. Germline V gene lookup returns CDR1 LNHDA and CDR2 SQIVND (reference sequence). CDR3 coding DNA: TGTGCCAGTAGTATGTCCAGATCTAATGAAAAACTGTTTTTT. This codes for CASSMSRSNEKLFF.

The chain combines TRBV6-2 or TRBV6-3 with TRBJ2-7; 12 nucleotides align to TRBD2. J lost 3 bases, V lost 2 bases, and 11 bases had no gene match. From germline, CDR1 is MNHEY and CDR2 SVGEGT. The CDR3 contains 18 residues. CDR3 loop: CASSYPDVLAGGDYEQYF. Here the CDR3 DNA reads TGTGCCAGCAGTTACCCCGACGTCCTAGCGGGAGGGGACTACGAGCAGTACTTC.

This sequence joins TRBV9 and TRBJ2-1; D is possibly TRBD2 (6 bases). The germline gives CDR1 SGDLS, CDR2 YYNGEE. The CDR3 covers 16 residues. Trimming removed 0 bases at V and 7 bases at J, with 17 bases between. The CDR3, as DNA: TGTGCCAGCAGCGTAGTTGGCGGAGGGCCTTTGAATGAGCAGTTCTTC. Translating it yields CASSVVGGGPLNEQFF.